A single sample is the source of the 16 T cell receptor beta chains below, sequenced in a study of T-cell reconstitution after alpha-beta-depleted transplantation in children. Unique molecular identifiers were built into the TCRbeta library. MiXCR was run by TCRdb on the PCR reads, yielding one entry per CDR3 protein. The sample yields hundreds of thousands of distinct CDR3 sequences, around 12% seen once. The material was PBMCs from the stem cell graft donor, obtained from the stem cell graft. The receptors stem from a human donor who donated a stem cell graft to a child with acute lymphoblastic leukemia.

The V call is TRBV28, the J call TRBJ1-5; TRBD1 is a possible D gene (5 bases). V shed 5 bases and J shed 0 bases, with 14 bases lying between them. The germline V gene encodes CDR1 MDHEN and CDR2 SYDVKM. The CDR3 runs to 16 residues. Here the CDR3 reads CASSQSHRISNQPQHF. The CDR3 region has the DNA TGTGCCAGCAGTCAATCCCACAGGATTAGCAATCAGCCCCAGCATTTT. The complete variable domain, with remaining parts taken from reference TRBV28 and TRBJ1-5, reads DVKVTQSSRYLVKRTGEKVFLECVQDMDHENMFWYRQDPGLGLRLIYFSYDVKMKEKGDIPEGYSVSREKKERFSLILESASTNQTSMYLCASSQSHRISNQPQHFGDGTRLSIL.

This clonotype was recorded many times. The rearrangement uses TRBV29-1 and TRBJ1-1; 9 nucleotides agree with TRBD1. J was trimmed by 10 bases and V by 3 bases; bases with no gene match: 6. Per germline, CDR1 SQVTM and CDR2 ANQGSEA. This CDR3 contains 12 residues. The chain's CDR3 is CSVDTGGLGAFF. CDR3 DNA: TGCAGCGTTGATACAGGGGGCTTAGGAGCTTTCTTT.

With respect to this clonotype: Since a much larger clone is just one base distant, this may be a read error. The chain uses TRBV28 and TRBJ2-6; the D gene could be TRBD1 or TRBD2 (5 bases each). The CDR3 sequence is 16 residues long. Trimming cost V 2 bases and J 2 bases, with 10 bases left between them. Germline assignment: CDR1 MDHEN and CDR2 SYDVKM. CDR3 bases: TGTGCCAGCAGTTTAGTGAGGGGAGCTGGGGCCAACGTCCTGACTTTC. Translating gives CASSLVRGAGANVLTF.

This clonotype has only a few counts. The chain uses TRBV5-5 and TRBJ2-7; 14 bases are shared with TRBD2. CDR1 and CDR2 from the germline V gene are SGHKS and YYEKEE (reference sequence). The CDR3 consists of 15 residues. Trimming at V came to 3 bases and at J to 3 bases, leaving 2 bases not matched to a gene. CDR3 region: CASSWGLAGVYEQYF. CDR3 in DNA: TGTGCCAGCAGCTGGGGACTAGCGGGAGTCTACGAGCAGTACTTC. The whole variable domain, remainder taken from reference TRBV5-5 and TRBJ2-7, is DAGVTQSPTHLIKTRGQQVTLRCSPISGHKSVSWYQQVLGQGPQFIFQYYEKEERGRGNFPDRFSARQFPNYSSELNVNALLLGDSALYLCASSWGLAGVYEQYFGPGTRLTVT.

The sample holds many counts of this clonotype. This chain connects TRBV28 to TRBJ2-1; 12 bases align to TRBD2. Germline values: CDR1 MDHEN, CDR2 SYDVKM. The CDR3 spans 15 residues. V lost 5 bases and J lost 6; bases outside the gene matches: 5. The CDR3 coding sequence is TGTGCCAGCAGTACAACTAGCGGGAGGCCCAATGAGCAGTTCTTC. It encodes CASSTTSGRPNEQFF.

Ten or more counts support this clonotype. This chain connects TRBV7-2 to TRBJ1-5; D unclear. This CDR3 is built from 13 residues. V was cut by 5 bases and J by 5 bases, with 10 bases left in between. Germline V gene data show CDR1 as SGHTA and CDR2 as FQGNSA. The CDR3 DNA reads TGTGCCAGCAGCGCCTCCGGATATCAGCCCCAGCATTTT. Residues: CASSASGYQPQHF.

This clonotype was seen at least ten times. The V and J genes are TRBV7-2 and TRBJ1-4, with 7 bases fitting TRBD1. Germline CDR1 is SGHTA and CDR2 is FQGNSA. The CDR3 is 14 residues long. Germline trimming cut 1 base from V and 8 bases from J; bases unmatched to any gene: 4. CDR3 region: CASSLDRGREKLFF. The CDR3 DNA follows: TGTGCCAGCAGCTTAGACAGGGGTCGAGAAAAACTGTTTTTT.

This clonotype was picked up many times. The chain has TRBV12-3 or TRBV12-4 and TRBJ1-1; 10 nucleotides agree with TRBD1. The CDR3 totals 14 residues. The V gene end was trimmed by 6 bases and the J gene end by 6 bases; junction bases not matched to a gene: 7. The chain's CDR3 is CASSPLTGGSEAFF. CDR3 nucleotide sequence: TGTGCCAGCAGCCCCTTGACAGGGGGCTCTGAAGCTTTCTTT.

This clonotype was counted at least ten times. V usage is TRBV5-6 and J usage is TRBJ2-7, with 8 positions matching TRBD1. The V and J ends lost 2 bases and 1 base, in that order; junction bases with no gene match: 5. This CDR3 comprises 15 residues. CDR1 SGHDT and CDR2 YYEEEE come from the germline V gene. CDR3 coding DNA: TGTGCCAGCAGCTTCCTGGACAGGGCTTCCTACGAGCAGTACTTC. This encodes CASSFLDRASYEQYF.

This clonotype has a count of ten or more. The rearrangement uses TRBV7-9 and TRBJ2-5; D possibly matches TRBD1 or TRBD2 (5 bases each). V was trimmed by 5 bases and J by 5 bases, leaving 21 bases between them. Germline V CDR1 and CDR2: SEHNR, FQNEAQ (reference sequence). The CDR3 is made up of 16 amino acids. The CDR3 nucleotides read TGTGCCAGCAGCCTTATAAACGCAGGGCGCGGGGAGACCCAGTACTTC. Protein: CASSLINAGRGETQYF.

This clonotype has ten or more counts. The rearrangement joins TRBV6-1 to TRBJ1-1; D gene ambiguous. This CDR3 is 13 amino acids long. With 3 bases removed from V and 5 bases from J, the gap between germline ends came to 10 bases. Germline assignment: CDR1 MNHNS and CDR2 SASEGT. The CDR3 region is CASSDILTTEAFF. In nucleotides, the CDR3 is TGTGCCAGCAGTGATATTTTGACGACTGAAGCTTTCTTT.

This clonotype showed up many times. This chain uses TRBV20-1 with TRBJ1-1, with D uncertain. V lost 0 bases, J lost 6 bases, and 14 bases lay in between. This CDR3 is 14 amino acids long. The germline V gene encodes CDR1 DFQATT and CDR2 SNEGSKA (reference sequence). The DNA for the CDR3 is TGCAGTGCTAGAGATCGGGCAGCAGGCGCTGAAGCTTTCTTT. Residues: CSARDRAAGAEAFF.

This clonotype was seen at least ten times. The chain employs TRBV6-5 and TRBJ2-1; 16 bases match TRBD2. This CDR3 region has 15 residues. Per germline, CDR1 MNHEY and CDR2 SVGAGI. V was pared by 6 bases and J by 15 bases, with 11 bases of the junction left unmatched. This chain's CDR3 is CASSSGGTSGRARFF. The DNA for the CDR3 is TGTGCCAGCAGCTCAGGGGGGACTAGCGGGAGGGCCCGGTTCTTC.

In this sample, this clonotype turned up many times. This chain links TRBV5-5 with TRBJ2-1; tentatively, D is TRBD1 (6 bases). Trimming stripped 4 bases from V and 1 base from J, with 15 bases between. This CDR3 is 16 amino acids long. Germline V gene data show CDR1 as SGHKS and CDR2 as YYEKEE (reference sequence). This CDR3 reads CASSEDFQGSYNEQFF. The CDR3 DNA is TGTGCCAGCAGCGAGGACTTCCAGGGGTCCTACAATGAGCAGTTCTTC.

Here the CDR3 DNA reads TGTGCCAGCAGCCAAGATGGCCCGGGGGCTAACCCCGGGGAGCTGTTTTTT. Residues: CASSQDGPGANPGELFF. This chain uses TRBV16 with TRBJ2-2, with D possibly called TRBD1 or TRBD2 (6 bases each). Germline V gene sequence: CDR1 KGHSY, CDR2 FQNENV. Trimming removed 2 bases at V and 6 bases at J, with 19 bases between. The CDR3 totals 17 residues.

This clonotype was picked up many times. This chain links TRBV5-1 with TRBJ2-7; 7 bases are a match to TRBD1. Germline assignment: CDR1 SGHRS and CDR2 YFSETQ. The CDR3 has 17 amino acids. Trimming removed 4 bases from V and 2 bases from J; junction bases left unmatched: 15. CDR3 coding DNA: TGCGCCAGCAGCGCTCCAGTACAGGGGAATCGCCCCTACGAGCAGTACTTC. As protein: CASSAPVQGNRPYEQYF.